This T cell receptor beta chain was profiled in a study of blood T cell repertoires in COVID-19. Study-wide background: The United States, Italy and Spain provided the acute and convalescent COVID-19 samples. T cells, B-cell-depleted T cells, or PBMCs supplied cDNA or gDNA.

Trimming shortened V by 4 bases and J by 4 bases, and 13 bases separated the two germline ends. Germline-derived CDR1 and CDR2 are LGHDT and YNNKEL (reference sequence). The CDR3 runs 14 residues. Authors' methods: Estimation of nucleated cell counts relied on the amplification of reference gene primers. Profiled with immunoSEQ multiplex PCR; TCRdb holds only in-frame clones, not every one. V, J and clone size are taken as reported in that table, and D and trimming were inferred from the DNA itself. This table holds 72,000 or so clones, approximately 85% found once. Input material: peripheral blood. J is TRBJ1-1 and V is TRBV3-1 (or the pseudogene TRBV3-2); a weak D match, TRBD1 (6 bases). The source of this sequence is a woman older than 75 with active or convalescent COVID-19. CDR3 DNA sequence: TGTGCCAGCAGCCTCTCAGGGGCAGGCACTGAAGCTTTCTTT. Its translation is CASSLSGAGTEAFF.